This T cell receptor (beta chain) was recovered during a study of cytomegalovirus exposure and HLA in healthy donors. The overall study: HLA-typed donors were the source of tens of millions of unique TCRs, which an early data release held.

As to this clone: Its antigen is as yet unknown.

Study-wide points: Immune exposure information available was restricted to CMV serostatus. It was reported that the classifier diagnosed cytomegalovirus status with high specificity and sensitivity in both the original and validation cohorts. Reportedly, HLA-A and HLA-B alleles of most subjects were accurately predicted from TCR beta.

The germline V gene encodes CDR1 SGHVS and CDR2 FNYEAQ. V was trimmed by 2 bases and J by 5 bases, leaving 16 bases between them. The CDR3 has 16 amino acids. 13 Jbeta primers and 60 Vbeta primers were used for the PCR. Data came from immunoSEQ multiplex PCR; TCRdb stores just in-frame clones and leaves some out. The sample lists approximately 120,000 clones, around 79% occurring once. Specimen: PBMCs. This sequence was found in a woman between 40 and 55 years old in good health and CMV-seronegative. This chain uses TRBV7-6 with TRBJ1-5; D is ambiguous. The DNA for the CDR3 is TGTGCCAGCAGCTTACAGGCGGGATGGAGTGATCAGCCCCAGCATTTT. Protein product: CASSLQAGWSDQPQHF.